This T cell receptor (beta chain) was identified in a study of cytomegalovirus exposure and HLA in healthy donors. General study points: The Asian-associated ancestry cluster reportedly had fewer N-insertions than the roughly 670-donor mean in a later analysis. Most TCR sequences proved rare, with some public TCRs found in many donors.

Germline V gene lookup returns CDR1 SGHRS and CDR2 YFSETQ. The CDR3 is made up of 18 amino acids. A remark on this clone: The antigen remains undetermined. A read error may account for a junction end that differs from germline. Other nucleotide sequences from this sample produce the same CDR3.

PCR employed 60 Vbeta and 13 Jbeta primers. Assay: immunoSEQ multiplex PCR; the TCRdb copy retains only in-frame clones and omits some. The sample includes some 90,000 clones, 70% to 85% of them seen just once. The sequencing sample was made of PBMCs. This TCR derives from a man aged 45 to 65 in good health and CMV-seronegative. This chain links TRBV5-1 with TRBJ2-5; TRBD2 matches at 10 bases. The CDR3 bases are TGCGCCAGCAGCTTGGCTCCGGCTAGCGGGAGATCTGGAAAGACTCAGTACTTC. Its protein product is CASSLAPASGRSGKTQYF. Based on the CDR3 plus reference TRBV5-1 and TRBJ2-5, the full variable domain is KAGVTQTPRYLIKTRGQQVTLSCSPISGHRSVSWYQQTPGQGLQFLFEYFSETQRNKGNFPGRFSGRQFSNSRSEMNVSTLELGDSALYLCASSLAPASGRSGKTQYFGPGTRLLVL.